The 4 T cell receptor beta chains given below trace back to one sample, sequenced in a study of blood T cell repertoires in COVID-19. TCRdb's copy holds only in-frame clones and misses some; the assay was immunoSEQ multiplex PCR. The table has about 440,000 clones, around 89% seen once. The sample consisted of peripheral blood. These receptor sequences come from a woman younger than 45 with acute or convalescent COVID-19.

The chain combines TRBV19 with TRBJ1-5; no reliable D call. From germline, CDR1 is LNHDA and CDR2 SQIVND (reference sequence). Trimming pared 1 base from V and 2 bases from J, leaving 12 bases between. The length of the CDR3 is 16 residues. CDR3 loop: CASSIVWPDGNQPQHF. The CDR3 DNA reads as TGTGCCAGTAGTATAGTCTGGCCAGATGGCAATCAGCCCCAGCATTTT.

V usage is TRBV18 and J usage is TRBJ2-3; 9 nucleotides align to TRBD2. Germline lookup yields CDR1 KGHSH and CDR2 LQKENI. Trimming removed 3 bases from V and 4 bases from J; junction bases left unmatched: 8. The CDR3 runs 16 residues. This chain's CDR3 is CASSPFRGGASDTQYF. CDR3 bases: TGTGCCAGCTCACCGTTCCGCGGGGGGGCCTCAGATACGCAGTATTTT.

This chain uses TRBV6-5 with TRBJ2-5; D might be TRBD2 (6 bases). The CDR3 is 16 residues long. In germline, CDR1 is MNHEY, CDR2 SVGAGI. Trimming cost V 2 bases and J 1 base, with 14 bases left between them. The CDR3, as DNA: TGTGCCAGCAGTTACACCGGGATGGGGGGCCAAGAGACCCAGTACTTC. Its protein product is CASSYTGMGGQETQYF.

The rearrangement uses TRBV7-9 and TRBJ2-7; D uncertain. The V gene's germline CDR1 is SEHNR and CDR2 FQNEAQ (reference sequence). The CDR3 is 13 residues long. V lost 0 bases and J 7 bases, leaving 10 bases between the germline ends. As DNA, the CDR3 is TGTGCCAGCAGCTTAGCTGCCGCTACGGAGCAGTACTTC. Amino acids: CASSLAAATEQYF.